Reported below is one TCR beta chain. This clonotype has a count of ten or more. This receptor's antigen is unknown. Per-base qualities were not stored, and no clone one base away is much larger. This sample was included in a study of response to subunit inactivated influenza vaccine (dated by TCRdb to about 2018). About the investigation overall: To follow how T cells responded to a trivalent subunit inactivated influenza vaccine, the researchers relied on deep quantitative profiling of the T cell receptor repertoire. The research as a whole found: The authors suggested that each seasonal influenza vaccination may recruit only a limited number of new T cells.

From a lookup of the germline V gene (reference sequence), CDR1 and CDR2 are SEHNR and FQNEAQ. There are 15 amino acids in the CDR3, from cysteine to phenylalanine inclusive. This entry keeps only the CDR3 DNA: 45 bases, framed from base 1. Trimming takes 3 bases from V and 5 bases from J, and the germline ends sit 16 bases apart. Library preparation used RT-PCR. Sequencing took place on an Illumina HiSeq 2500. TCRdb itself trimmed the public reads at Q25 with fastp, ran MiXCR and retained productive beta chains. All rows with the same CDR3 protein become a single entry with the most common DNA and genes. The sample has approximately 700,000 distinct CDR3 sequences on record, around 13% of them singletons. Jointly, the top ten make up approximately 7% of the sample.

The sample in question was PBMCs from blood, obtained 14 to 15 days before vaccination. Recombination linked TRBV7-9 to TRBJ2-5; the D segment cannot be called with confidence. The receptor comes from a middle-aged man who received an inactivated influenza vaccine. Donor details come from another sample of the same person, matched by shared clones. The nucleotides are TGTGCCAGCAGCTTTATAAAGGGATCCACCGAGACCCAGTACTTC. This yields the protein CASSFIKGSTETQYF.